The 22 T cell receptor beta chains below were found in one sample sequenced in a study of blood T cells in healthy people across ages (dated by TCRdb to about 2015). Preparation of the library involved 5' RACE. Sequencing took place on an Illumina HiSeq 2500. The second PCR ran for about 6 to 12 cycles and used a J-beta primer mix along with a sample-barcoded 5' primer. TCRdb reprocessed the public reads (quality trimming at Q25 with fastp, clone calling with MiXCR) and kept in-frame beta chains. Rows with a matching CDR3 protein are joined into one entry that keeps the most common DNA and genes. This sample lists 800,000 to 950,000 distinct CDR3 sequences; under 40% were detected once. The top ten constitute 10% to 15% of the sample. What was sequenced was blood. Source of these receptors: a man aged 18 to 30 in good health.

Turning to this clonotype: One end of the junction varies from germline; a read error may be responsible. The chain combines TRBV27 with TRBJ1-1; no definite D call. Germline loops: CDR1 MNHEY, CDR2 SMNVEV (reference sequence). The CDR3 consists of 13 residues. The CDR3 loop is CASTFSMNTEVFF. In nucleotides, the CDR3 is TGTGCCAGCACGTTCTCGATGAACACTGAAGTTTTCTTT.

The V gene is TRBV4-2, the J gene TRBJ1-6; D gene uncertain. V dropped 0 bases and J dropped 9 bases, with 12 bases sitting between them. There are 15 residues in the CDR3. The germline V gene has CDR1 LGHNA and CDR2 YNFKEQ. The CDR3 reads CASSQEGALSSPLHF. DNA for the CDR3: TGTGCCAGCAGCCAAGAAGGCGCACTATCTTCACCCCTCCACTTT.

The chain uses TRBV13 and TRBJ2-7; no clear D. Trimming removed 3 bases from V and 5 bases from J, with 14 bases in between. The CDR3 has 14 residues. Germline loops: CDR1 PRHDT, CDR2 FYEKMQ (reference sequence). The CDR3, as DNA: TGTGCCAGCAGCTTGGGTAGGAGAACCCACGAGCAGTACTTC. Protein product: CASSLGRRTHEQYF.

The gene calls are TRBV14 and TRBJ2-7; 9 bases are shared with TRBD1. Per the germline V gene, CDR1 is SGHDN and CDR2 is FVKESK. The ends lost 0 bases at V and 7 bases at J; junction bases unmatched: 10. This CDR3 spans 16 amino acids. The CDR3 reads CASSQDWDRARNEQYF. The CDR3 region has the DNA TGTGCCAGCAGCCAAGATTGGGACAGGGCGCGCAATGAGCAGTACTTC.

V is TRBV6-2 or TRBV6-3 and J is TRBJ2-1; 9 positions match TRBD1. Germline-derived CDR1 and CDR2 are MNHEY and SVGEGT. The length of the CDR3 is 13 residues. J gave up 7 bases and V 2 bases, and 0 bases lay outside the gene matches. CDR3 region: CASSYGTGNEQFF. Written as DNA, the CDR3 is TGTGCCAGCAGTTACGGGACAGGGAATGAGCAGTTCTTC.

The table lists this clonotype with a few counts. This chain links TRBV9 with TRBJ2-4; TRBD1 or TRBD2 may be the D gene (5 bases each). The CDR3 sequence is 18 residues long. Germline V CDR1 and CDR2: SGDLS, YYNGEE. Trimming pared 7 bases from V and 6 bases from J, leaving 29 bases between. The CDR3 reads CASPKPGPGRVHGNIQYF. The CDR3 region has the DNA TGTGCCAGCCCCAAACCGGGGCCAGGGCGGGTTCATGGAAACATTCAGTACTTC.

The genes are TRBV10-3 and TRBJ1-5, with D possibly being TRBD1 (5 bases). The ends were cut back, 8 bases at V and 0 bases at J, with 11 bases in the middle. Germline V gives CDR1 ENHRY, CDR2 SYGVKD. The CDR3 contains 14 residues. The CDR3: CAIGRVNSNQPQHF. CDR3 DNA: TGTGCCATCGGCAGGGTAAATAGCAATCAGCCCCAGCATTTT.

Concerning this clonotype: One base away lies a much larger clone, so this may be a sequencing read error. This chain joins TRBV5-1 and TRBJ2-1, with D maybe TRBD2 (5 bases). Near its end, the DNA agrees better with TRBJ2-7, so the J call may be wrong. The CDR3 runs to 15 residues. Looked up from germline, CDR1 is SGHRS and CDR2 is YFSETQ. The CDR3 region is CASSLGGHPYNEQYF. DNA of the CDR3: TGCGCCAGCAGCTTGGGAGGGCACCCCTACAATGAGCAGTACTTC.

In its sample, this clonotype was seen many times. The rearrangement joins TRBV12-3 or TRBV12-4 to TRBJ1-5; D ambiguous. V dropped 3 bases and J dropped 9 bases, with 12 bases sitting between them. The CDR3 length is 13 residues. As DNA, the CDR3 is TGTGCCAGCAGTTTTGGTATTGGGCGGCCCCAGCATTTT. Translated, it gives CASSFGIGRPQHF.

On this clonotype itself: This may be a read error: a much more frequent sequence differs by one nucleotide. The chain combines TRBV7-2 with TRBJ1-2, with D possibly matching TRBD1 (5 bases). Germline CDR1 and CDR2: SGHTA and FQGNSA. The CDR3 has 11 amino acids. V lost 6 bases and J lost 4, with 6 bases in between. DNA of the CDR3: TGTGCCAGCAGACAGGTCTATGGCTACACCTTC. This translates into CASRQVYGYTF.

The DNA of the CDR3 is TGCAGTGCCCCTCCTTTAGGCCTACTAGAGACCCAGTACTTC. This translates into CSAPPLGLLETQYF. The genes are TRBV20-1 and TRBJ2-7; D call uncertain. The assigned J gene may be wrong: the sequence end matches TRBJ2-5 better. CDR3 length equals 14 residues. CDR1 is DFQATT, CDR2 SNEGSKA, per germline (reference sequence).

This clonotype was detected many times. The rearrangement links TRBV9 to TRBJ2-5, with unresolved D. CDR3 length: 13 residues. Trimming took off 0 bases at V and 6 bases at J, with 9 bases between the two ends. Germline CDR1 is SGDLS and CDR2 is YYNGEE. CDR3 nucleotides: TGTGCCAGCAGCGTAGATGCTGCCCAGACCCAGTACTTC. It yields the protein CASSVDAAQTQYF.

Of note for this clonotype: One end of the junction fails to match germline, which may point to a read error. The chain uses TRBV7-2 and TRBJ1-2; no clear D gene. CDR3 length: 17 residues. The germline V gene encodes CDR1 SGHTA and CDR2 FQGNSA. The CDR3 region has the DNA TGTGCCAGCAGCTTAGCGCTTTCGACCGACCCTCTAAATGGCTGCACCTTC. As protein: CASSLALSTDPLNGCTF.

A remark on this clonotype: This may arise from a read error, as a much more abundant clone is one base away. This chain joins TRBV7-2 and TRBJ2-1; D is possibly TRBD1 (6 bases). Germline CDR1 and CDR2: SGHTA and FQGNSA. The CDR3 has 14 amino acids. The V end lost 5 bases, the J end lost 7 bases, and 15 bases lay between the germline ends. CDR3 protein: CASSRQEADNEQFF. For the CDR3, the DNA is TGTGCCAGCAGCCGACAGGAGGCTGATAATGAGCAGTTCTTC.

This clonotype appeared a few times. This rearrangement joins TRBV29-1 to TRBJ1-2; D perhaps matches TRBD1 (6 bases). The CDR3 runs to 15 residues. From germline, CDR1 is SQVTM and CDR2 ANQGSEA. Trimming stripped 1 base from V and 4 bases from J, with 16 bases between. The CDR3: CSVEVRASGAYGYTF. Here the CDR3 DNA reads TGCAGCGTTGAAGTAAGGGCGTCGGGGGCCTATGGCTACACCTTC.

The genes are TRBV21-1 and TRBJ1-1; the table's D gene call, TRBD1, was not cross checked with the DNA. TRBV21-1 is a pseudogene. CDR3 length: 16 amino acids. In DNA form, the CDR3 reads TGTGCCAGCAGCGCGGGACGGGGCAAAAACAACACTGAAGCTTTCTTT. This encodes CASSAGRGKNNTEAFF.

Written as DNA, the CDR3 is TGTGCCAGCAGTCCCGACCGGACGGCAACTAATGAAAAACTGTTTTTT. It encodes CASSPDRTATNEKLFF. This sequence joins TRBV27 and TRBJ1-4; D call uncertain. The ends were cut back, 5 bases at V and 0 bases at J, with 13 bases in the middle. This CDR3 region has 16 residues. The V gene's germline CDR1 is MNHEY and CDR2 SMNVEV (reference sequence).

The V and J genes are TRBV6-2 or TRBV6-3 and TRBJ1-2; 10 bases map to TRBD1. V was pared by 5 bases and J by 6 bases, with 3 bases of the junction left unmatched. The CDR3 loop spans 13 amino acids. The germline V gene encodes CDR1 MNHEY and CDR2 SVGEGT. This CDR3 reads CASSDRGLNGYTF. The DNA of the CDR3 is TGTGCCAGCAGTGACAGGGGGCTGAATGGCTACACCTTC.

V usage is TRBV7-2 and J usage is TRBJ2-2; TRBD1 matches at 10 bases. This CDR3 contains 15 residues. Germline loops: CDR1 SGHTA, CDR2 FQGNSA. V lost 2 bases, J lost 7 bases, and 4 bases stayed unmatched. The CDR3 here is CASSLSGQGVGELFF. CDR3 bases: TGTGCCAGCAGCTTAAGTGGACAGGGGGTCGGGGAGCTGTTTTTT.

The chain links TRBV30 to TRBJ2-7; 7 bases map to TRBD1. J was trimmed by 2 bases and V by 6 bases; bases with no gene match: 7. The CDR3 length is 13 residues. Germline V gene data show CDR1 as GTSNPN and CDR2 as SVGIG (reference sequence). CDR3 region: CACEADRAYEQYF. The CDR3 DNA is TGTGCCTGCGAAGCCGACAGGGCCTACGAGCAGTACTTC.

This clonotype showed up just a few times. This chain uses TRBV29-1 with TRBJ2-1; tentatively, D is TRBD1 (5 bases). TRBJ2-7 matches the DNA end more closely, so the J call is doubtful. Per the germline V gene, CDR1 is SQVTM and CDR2 is ANQGSEA. This CDR3 comprises 12 residues. The CDR3 region is CSVEEGRNEQYF. The CDR3 region has the DNA TGCAGCGTTGAAGAGGGGCGCAATGAGCAGTACTTC.

The chain joins TRBV12-3 or TRBV12-4 to TRBJ2-1; 9 bases are a match to TRBD1. Losses at the gene ends were 10 bases for V and 4 bases for J; bases not matched to a gene: 5. The length of the CDR3 is 13 residues. This CDR3 reads CATGQGIYNEQFF. CDR3 coding DNA: TGTGCCACCGGACAGGGGATATACAATGAGCAGTTCTTC.